This TCR beta chain was sequenced during a study of T cell responses to AZD1222 COVID-19 vaccine. Study results and limitations: Mostly white British, mostly female donors; authors suggested clonal diversity may be underestimated.

This clone was seen a single time. Antigen: not known. Germline V CDR1 and CDR2: MGHRA, YSYEKL. The CDR3 length is 15 residues. Losses at the gene ends were 1 base for V and 6 bases for J; bases not matched to a gene: 6. The data were produced by immunoSEQ multiplex PCR, yet TCRdb's version contains in-frame clones alone and is incomplete. Here the sample spans 98,000 or so clones, approximately 90% being singletons. The receptor was derived from an adult in good health. The sample here was peripheral blood, taken on day 0 of AZD1222 vaccination. V and J are TRBV4-1 and TRBJ2-7; the match to TRBD1 covers 10 bases. The CDR3 DNA follows: TGCGCCAGCAGCCAAGGACAGGGGGCGGTCTCCGAGCAGTACTTC. This encodes CASSQGQGAVSEQYF.